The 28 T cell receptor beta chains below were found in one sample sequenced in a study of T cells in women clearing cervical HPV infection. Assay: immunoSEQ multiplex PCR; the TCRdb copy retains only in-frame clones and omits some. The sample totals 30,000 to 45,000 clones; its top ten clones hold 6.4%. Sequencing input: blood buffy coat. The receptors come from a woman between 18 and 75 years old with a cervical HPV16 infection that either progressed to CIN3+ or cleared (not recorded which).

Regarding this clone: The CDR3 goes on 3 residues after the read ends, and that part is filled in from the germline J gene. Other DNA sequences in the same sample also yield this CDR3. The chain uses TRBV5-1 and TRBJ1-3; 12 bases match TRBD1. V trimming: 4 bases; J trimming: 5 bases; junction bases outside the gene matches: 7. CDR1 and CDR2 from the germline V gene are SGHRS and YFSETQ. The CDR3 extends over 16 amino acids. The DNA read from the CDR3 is TGCGCCAGCAGCACAGGGACAGGGGGCATGAGAAACACC. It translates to CASSTGTGGMRNT. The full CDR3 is CASSTGTGGMRNTIYF. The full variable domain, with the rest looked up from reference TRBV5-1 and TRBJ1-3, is KAGVTQTPRYLIKTRGQQVTLSCSPISGHRSVSWYQQTPGQGLQFLFEYFSETQRNKGNFPGRFSGRQFSNSRSEMNVSTLELGDSALYLCASSTGTGGMRNTIYFGEGSWLTVV.

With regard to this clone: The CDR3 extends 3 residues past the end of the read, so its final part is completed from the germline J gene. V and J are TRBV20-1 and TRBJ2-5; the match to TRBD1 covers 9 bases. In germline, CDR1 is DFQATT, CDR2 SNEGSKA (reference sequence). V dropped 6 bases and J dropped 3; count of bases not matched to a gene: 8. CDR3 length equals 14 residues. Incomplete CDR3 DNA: TGCAGTGCGGACGATAGGACAGGGGAAGAGACC. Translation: CSADDRTGEET. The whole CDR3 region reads CSADDRTGEETQYF.

Partial CDR3 DNA: TGCAGTTCGCTTAGCGGGGGGGCCCCCAATGAG. Its translation: CSSLSGGAPNE. In full, the CDR3 reads CSSLSGGAPNEQFF. The J gene is TRBJ2-1, the V gene TRBV20-1; 11 nucleotides line up with TRBD2. With the read ending 3 residues before the CDR3 end, the germline J gene is used to fill in that end. This CDR3 spans 14 amino acids. Germline assignment: CDR1 DFQATT and CDR2 SNEGSKA (reference sequence). Unmatched junction bases numbered 9, after V lost 8 bases and J lost 6 bases.

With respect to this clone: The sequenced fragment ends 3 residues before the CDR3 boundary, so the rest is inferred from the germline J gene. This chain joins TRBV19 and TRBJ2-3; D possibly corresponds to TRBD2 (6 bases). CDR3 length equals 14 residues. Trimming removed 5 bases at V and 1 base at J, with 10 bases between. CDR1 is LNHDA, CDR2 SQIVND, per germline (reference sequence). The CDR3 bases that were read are TGTGCCAGTAGTCCCGGGACTGGCACAGATACG. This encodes CASSPGTGTDT. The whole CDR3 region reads CASSPGTGTDTQYF.

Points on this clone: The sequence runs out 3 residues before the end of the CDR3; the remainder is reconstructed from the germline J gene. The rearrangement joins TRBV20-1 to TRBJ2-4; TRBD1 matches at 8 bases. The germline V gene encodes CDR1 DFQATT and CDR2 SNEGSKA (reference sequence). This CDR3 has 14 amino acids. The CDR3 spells CSALTRTGMQTQYF. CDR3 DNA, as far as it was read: TGCAGTGCGCTTACCCGGACAGGGATGCAGACT.

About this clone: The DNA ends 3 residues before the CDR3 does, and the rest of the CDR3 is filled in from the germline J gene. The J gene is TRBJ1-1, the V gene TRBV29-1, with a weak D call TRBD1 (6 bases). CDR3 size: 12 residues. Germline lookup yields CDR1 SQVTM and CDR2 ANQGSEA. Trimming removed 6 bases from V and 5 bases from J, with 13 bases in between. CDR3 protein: CSVGKRGTEAFF. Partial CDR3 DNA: TGCAGCGTGGGGAAAAGGGGGACTGAA. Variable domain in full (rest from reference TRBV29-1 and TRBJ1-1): SAVISQKPSRDICQRGTSLTIQCQVDSQVTMMFWYRQQPGQSLTLIATANQGSEATYESGFVIDKFPISRPNLTFSTLTVSNMSPEDSSIYLCSVGKRGTEAFFGQGTRLTVV.

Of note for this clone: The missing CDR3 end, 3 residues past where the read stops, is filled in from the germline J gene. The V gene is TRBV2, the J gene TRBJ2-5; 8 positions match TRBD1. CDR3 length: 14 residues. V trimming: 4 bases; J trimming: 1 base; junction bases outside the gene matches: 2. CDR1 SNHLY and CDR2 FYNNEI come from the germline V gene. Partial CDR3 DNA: TGTGCCAGCAGTGGACAGGGGCCCCAAGAGACC. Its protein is CASSGQGPQET. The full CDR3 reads CASSGQGPQETQYF.

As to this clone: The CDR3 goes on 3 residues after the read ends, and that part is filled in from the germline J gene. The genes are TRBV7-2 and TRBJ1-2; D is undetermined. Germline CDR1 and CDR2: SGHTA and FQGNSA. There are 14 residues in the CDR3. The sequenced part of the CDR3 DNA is TGTGCCAGCAGCCCCCGGATGGGCACAGATACC. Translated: CASSPRMGTDT. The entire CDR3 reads CASSPRMGTDTYTF.

The part of the CDR3 DNA that was read is TGTGCCACCAGGGCCGGGGGAGGGAAAGAGACC. Its protein product is CATRAGGGKET. In full, the CDR3 reads CATRAGGGKETQYF. The rearrangement joins TRBV15 to TRBJ2-5; 7 bases agree with TRBD2. The read finishes 3 residues shy of the CDR3 end, and the germline J gene is used to complete it. CDR1 LNHNV and CDR2 YYDKDF come from the germline V gene (reference sequence). CDR3 length: 14 amino acids. Trimming at V came to 6 bases and at J to 3 bases, leaving 7 bases not matched to a gene.

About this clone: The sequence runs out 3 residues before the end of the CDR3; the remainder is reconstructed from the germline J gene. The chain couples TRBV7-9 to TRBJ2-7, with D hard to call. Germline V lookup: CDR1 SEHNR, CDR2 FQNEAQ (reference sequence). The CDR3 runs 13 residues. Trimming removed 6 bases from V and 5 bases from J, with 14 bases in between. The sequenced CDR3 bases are TGTGCCAGCAGTGCCGTACAATTACACGAG. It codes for CASSAVQLHE. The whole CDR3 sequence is CASSAVQLHEQYF.

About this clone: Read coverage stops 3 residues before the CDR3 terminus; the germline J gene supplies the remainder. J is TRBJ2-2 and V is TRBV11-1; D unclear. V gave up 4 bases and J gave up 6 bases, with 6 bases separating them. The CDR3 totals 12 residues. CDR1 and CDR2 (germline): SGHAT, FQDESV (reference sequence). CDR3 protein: CASSSAAGELFF. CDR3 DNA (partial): TGTGCCAGCAGCTCCGCGGCCGGGGAG.

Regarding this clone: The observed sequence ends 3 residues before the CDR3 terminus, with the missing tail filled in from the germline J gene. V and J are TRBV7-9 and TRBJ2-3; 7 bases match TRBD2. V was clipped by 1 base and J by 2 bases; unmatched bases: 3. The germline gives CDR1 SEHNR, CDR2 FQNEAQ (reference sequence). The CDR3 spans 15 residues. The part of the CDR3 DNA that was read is TGTGCCAGCAGCTTAGGTGGGGGGGTCACAGATACG. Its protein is CASSLGGGVTDT. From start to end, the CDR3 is CASSLGGGVTDTQYF.

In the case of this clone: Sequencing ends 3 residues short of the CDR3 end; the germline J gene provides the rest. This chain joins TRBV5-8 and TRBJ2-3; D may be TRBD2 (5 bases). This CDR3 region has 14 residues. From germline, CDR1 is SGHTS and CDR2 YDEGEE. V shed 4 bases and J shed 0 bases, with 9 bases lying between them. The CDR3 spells CASSQRTSTDTQYF. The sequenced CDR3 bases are TGTGCCAGCAGCCAAAGGACTAGCACAGATACG.

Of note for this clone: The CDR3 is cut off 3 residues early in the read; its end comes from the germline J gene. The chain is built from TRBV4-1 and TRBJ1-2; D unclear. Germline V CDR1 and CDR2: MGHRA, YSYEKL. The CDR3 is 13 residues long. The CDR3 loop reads CASSQGAVRGYTF. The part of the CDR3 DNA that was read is TGCGCCAGCAGCCAAGGGGCAGTAAGAGGC.

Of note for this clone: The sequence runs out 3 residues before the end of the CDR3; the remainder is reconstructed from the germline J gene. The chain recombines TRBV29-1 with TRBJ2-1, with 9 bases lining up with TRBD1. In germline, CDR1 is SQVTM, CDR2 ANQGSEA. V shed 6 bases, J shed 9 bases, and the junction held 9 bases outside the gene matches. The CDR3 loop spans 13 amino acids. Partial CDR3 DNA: TGCAGCGTCGGGGACAGGGCTCGGACTGAG. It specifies CSVGDRARTE. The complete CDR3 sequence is CSVGDRARTEQFF.

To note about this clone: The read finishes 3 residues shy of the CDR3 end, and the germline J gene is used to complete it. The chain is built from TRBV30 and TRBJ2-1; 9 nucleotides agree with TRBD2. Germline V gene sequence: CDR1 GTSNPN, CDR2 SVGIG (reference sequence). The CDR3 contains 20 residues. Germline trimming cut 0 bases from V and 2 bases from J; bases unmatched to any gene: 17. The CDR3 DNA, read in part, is TGTGCCTGGAGTGTACGTGCAGGCAGCGGGAGGATGGGCGCCTACAATGAG. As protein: CAWSVRAGSGRMGAYNE. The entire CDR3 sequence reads CAWSVRAGSGRMGAYNEQFF.

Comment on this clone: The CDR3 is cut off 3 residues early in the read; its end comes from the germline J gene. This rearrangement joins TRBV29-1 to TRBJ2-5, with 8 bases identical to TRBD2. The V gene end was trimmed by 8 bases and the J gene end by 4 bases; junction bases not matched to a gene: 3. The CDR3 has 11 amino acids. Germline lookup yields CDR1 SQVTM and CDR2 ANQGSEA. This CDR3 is CSSTSGETQYF. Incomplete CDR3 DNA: TGCAGCTCAACTAGCGGAGAGACC.

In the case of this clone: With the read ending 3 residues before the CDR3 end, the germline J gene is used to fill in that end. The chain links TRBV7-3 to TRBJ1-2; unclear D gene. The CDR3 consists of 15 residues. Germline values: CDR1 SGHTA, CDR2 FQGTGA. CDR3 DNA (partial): TGTGCCAGCAGCTTAGATGCGGGAATGTACAATGAC. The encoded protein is CASSLDAGMYND. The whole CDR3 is CASSLDAGMYNDYTF.

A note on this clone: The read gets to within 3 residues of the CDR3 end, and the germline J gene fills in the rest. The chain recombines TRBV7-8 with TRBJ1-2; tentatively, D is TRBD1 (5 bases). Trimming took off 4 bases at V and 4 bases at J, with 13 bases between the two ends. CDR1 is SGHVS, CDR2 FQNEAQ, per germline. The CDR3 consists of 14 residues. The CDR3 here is CASSSADSSYGYTF. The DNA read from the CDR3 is TGTGCCAGCAGCTCTGCCGACAGCAGCTATGGC.

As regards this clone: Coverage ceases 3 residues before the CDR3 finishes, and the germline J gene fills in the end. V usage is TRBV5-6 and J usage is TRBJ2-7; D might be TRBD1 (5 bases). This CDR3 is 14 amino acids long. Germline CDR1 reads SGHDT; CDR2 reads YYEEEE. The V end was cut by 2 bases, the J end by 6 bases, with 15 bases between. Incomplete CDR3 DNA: TGTGCCAGCAGCTTCAGTGACAGTCCTGTCGAG. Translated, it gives CASSFSDSPVE. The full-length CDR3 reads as CASSFSDSPVEQYF.

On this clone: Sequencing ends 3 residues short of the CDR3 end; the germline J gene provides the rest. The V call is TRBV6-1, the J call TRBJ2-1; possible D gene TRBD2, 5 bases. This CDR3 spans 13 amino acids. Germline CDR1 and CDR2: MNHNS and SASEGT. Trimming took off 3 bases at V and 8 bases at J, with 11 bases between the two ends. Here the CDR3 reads CASSERAGHEQFF. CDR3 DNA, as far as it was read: TGTGCCAGCAGTGAGAGGGCGGGCCATGAG.

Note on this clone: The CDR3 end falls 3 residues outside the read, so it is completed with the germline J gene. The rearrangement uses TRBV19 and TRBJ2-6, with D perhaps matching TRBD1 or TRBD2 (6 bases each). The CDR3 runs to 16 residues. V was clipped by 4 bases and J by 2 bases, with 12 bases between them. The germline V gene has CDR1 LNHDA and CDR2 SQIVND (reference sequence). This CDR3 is CASSSQGRPGANVLTF. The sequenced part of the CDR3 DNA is TGTGCCAGTAGTAGCCAGGGGAGGCCTGGGGCCAACGTC.

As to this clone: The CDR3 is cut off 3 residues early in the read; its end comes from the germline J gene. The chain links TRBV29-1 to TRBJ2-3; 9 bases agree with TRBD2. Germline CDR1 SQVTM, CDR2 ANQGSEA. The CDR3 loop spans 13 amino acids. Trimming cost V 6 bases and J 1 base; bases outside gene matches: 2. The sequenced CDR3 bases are TGCAGCGTCGCTAGCGGGGGCACAGATACG. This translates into CSVASGGTDT. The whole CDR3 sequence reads CSVASGGTDTQYF.

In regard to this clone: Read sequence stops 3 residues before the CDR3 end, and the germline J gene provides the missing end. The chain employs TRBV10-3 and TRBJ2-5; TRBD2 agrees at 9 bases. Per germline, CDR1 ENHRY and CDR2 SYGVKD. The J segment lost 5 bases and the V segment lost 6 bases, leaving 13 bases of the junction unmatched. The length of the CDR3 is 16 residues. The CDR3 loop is CAIRGQAGGPIETQYF. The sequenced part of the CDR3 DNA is TGTGCCATCAGGGGTCAGGCGGGAGGGCCTATTGAGACC.

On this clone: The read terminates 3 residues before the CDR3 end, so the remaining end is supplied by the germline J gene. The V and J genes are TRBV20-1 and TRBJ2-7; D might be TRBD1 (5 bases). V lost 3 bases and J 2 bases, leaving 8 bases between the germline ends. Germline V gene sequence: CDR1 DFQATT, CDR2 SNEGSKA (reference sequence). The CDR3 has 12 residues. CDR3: CSASPDTYEQYF. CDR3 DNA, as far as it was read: TGCAGTGCTAGTCCGGACACCTACGAG.

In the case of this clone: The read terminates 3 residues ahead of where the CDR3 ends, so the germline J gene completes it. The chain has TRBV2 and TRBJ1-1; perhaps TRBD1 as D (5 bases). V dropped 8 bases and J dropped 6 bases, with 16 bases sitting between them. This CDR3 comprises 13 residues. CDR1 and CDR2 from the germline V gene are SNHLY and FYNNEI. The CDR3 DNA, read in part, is TGTGCCAGCGGAACAGGTCCGGCGGCTGAA. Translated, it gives CASGTGPAAE. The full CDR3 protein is CASGTGPAAEAFF.

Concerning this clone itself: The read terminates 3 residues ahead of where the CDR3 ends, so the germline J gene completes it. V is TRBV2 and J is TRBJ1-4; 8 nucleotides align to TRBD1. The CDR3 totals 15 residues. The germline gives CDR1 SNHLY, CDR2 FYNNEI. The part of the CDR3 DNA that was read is TGTGCCAGCAGTCGGGACAGGAGGATTAATTCACCA. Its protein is CASSRDRRINSP. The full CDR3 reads CASSRDRRINSPLFF.

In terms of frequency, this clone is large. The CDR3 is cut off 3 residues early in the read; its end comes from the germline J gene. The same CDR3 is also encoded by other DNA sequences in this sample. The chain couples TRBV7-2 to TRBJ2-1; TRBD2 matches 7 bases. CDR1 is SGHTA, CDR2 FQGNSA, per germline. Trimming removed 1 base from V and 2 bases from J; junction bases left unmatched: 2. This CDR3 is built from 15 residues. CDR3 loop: CASSLVGGTYNEQFF. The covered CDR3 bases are TGTGCCAGCAGCTTAGTCGGGGGGACCTACAATGAG.